This T cell receptor (beta chain) was captured in a study of blood T cell repertoires in COVID-19. In the study overall: Italy, Spain and the United States were the sources of the convalescent and acute COVID-19 samples. In each case, the material was cDNA or gDNA derived from T cells, B-cell-depleted T cells, or PBMCs.

CDR3 size: 16 residues. Germline CDR1 reads SGHDT; CDR2 reads YYEEEE. The V end was cut by 7 bases, the J end by 0 bases, with 16 bases between. Under the authors' procedure: By means of reference gene primer amplification, nucleated cell counts were estimated. Profiling relied on immunoSEQ multiplex PCR, and the TCRdb table lists in-frame clones only, not all of them. The V and J calls and clone size come from that table; D and trimming were worked out from the DNA. The sample shows 70,000 to 100,000 clones, about 88% of them seen only once. This clone has only a few counts. This receptor was obtained from a man of 80 years or more with active or convalescent COVID-19. The gene calls are TRBV5-6 and TRBJ2-2; D is unclear. Sequencing was performed on peripheral blood. The CDR3 sequence: CASELESYTNTGELFF. In DNA, the CDR3 is TGTGCCAGCGAGCTTGAAAGCTATACGAACACCGGGGAGCTGTTTTTT.